Following are 27 T cell receptor beta chains from one sample sequenced in a study of cytomegalovirus exposure and HLA in healthy donors. Measured with immunoSEQ multiplex PCR; TCRdb has only the in-frame clones, and not every one. Here the sample spans some 120,000 clones, more than 70% being singletons. The sequencing sample was made of PBMCs. All receptors derive from a young man in good health and CMV-seronegative.

This clone has only one observation. V is TRBV6-5 and J is TRBJ2-3, with D hard to call. The CDR3 length is 15 residues. V was pared by 4 bases and J by 1 base, with 12 bases between. CDR1 and CDR2 from the germline V gene are MNHEY and SVGAGI. The CDR3 DNA follows: TGTGCCAGCAGTTCTCACCGCAGTCGCACAGATACGCAGTATTTT. Translating gives CASSSHRSRTDTQYF.

The chain combines TRBV7-2 with TRBJ2-1; the D is unclear. The CDR3 length is 13 residues. The V gene's germline CDR1 is SGHTA and CDR2 FQGNSA. The V and J ends lost 5 bases and 6 bases respectively, with 11 bases between them. For the CDR3, the DNA is TGTGCCAGCAGCCTACCACCGGGCAATGAGCAGTTCTTC. Its protein is CASSLPPGNEQFF.

This chain connects TRBV19 to TRBJ2-3; 11 bases match TRBD2. The CDR3 contains 16 residues. The V and J ends lost 3 bases and 4 bases, in that order; junction bases with no gene match: 6. Germline CDR1 LNHDA, CDR2 SQIVND (reference sequence). In DNA, the CDR3 is TGTGCCAGTAGTATGGTTGAACTAGCGGGAGCAGATACGCAGTATTTT. Amino acids: CASSMVELAGADTQYF.

The chain combines TRBV18 with TRBJ2-5; D possibly corresponds to TRBD2 (5 bases). Trimming took 5 bases from V and 3 from J, leaving 13 bases between them. CDR1 is KGHSH and CDR2 is LQKENI in the germline V gene. This CDR3 region has 14 residues. The CDR3 loop is CASSARPGEETQYF. CDR3 sequence (DNA): TGTGCCAGCTCAGCCCGTCCCGGGGAAGAGACCCAGTACTTC.

V usage is TRBV7-3 and J usage is TRBJ2-7; TRBD1 might be the D (5 bases). The CDR3 is 13 amino acids. Trimming took 5 bases from V and 4 from J, leaving 12 bases between them. Germline assignment: CDR1 SGHTA and CDR2 FQGTGA. Here the CDR3 DNA reads TGTGCCAGCAGCCGGACAAGGAATTACGAGCAGTACTTC. Its protein is CASSRTRNYEQYF.

The chain couples TRBV4-1 to TRBJ1-5; a weak D match, TRBD1 (6 bases). CDR3 length equals 22 residues. Germline lookup yields CDR1 MGHRA and CDR2 YSYEKL. V lost 1 base to trimming and J lost 6 bases, with 34 bases between them. The CDR3 reads CASSQGILVRSGEQRYGQPQHF. In nucleotides, the CDR3 is TGCGCCAGCAGCCAAGGAATTCTTGTTAGGTCAGGGGAGCAACGGTATGGTCAGCCCCAGCATTTT.

V gene TRBV5-1 combines with J gene TRBJ1-5, with 7 bases that match TRBD1. Germline assignment: CDR1 SGHRS and CDR2 YFSETQ. The CDR3 has 14 amino acids. The J segment lost 6 bases and the V segment lost 3 bases, leaving 6 bases of the junction unmatched. CDR3 region: CASSSTTGVQPQHF. The CDR3 DNA reads as TGCGCCAGCAGCTCGACTACAGGGGTTCAGCCCCAGCATTTT.

The V and J genes are TRBV28 and TRBJ1-1, with D maybe TRBD1 (5 bases). In germline, CDR1 is MDHEN, CDR2 SYDVKM. The CDR3 has 12 amino acids. V shed 6 bases and J shed 5 bases, with 10 bases lying between them. The CDR3 protein is CASRQGWTEAFF. CDR3 DNA: TGTGCCAGCAGGCAGGGATGGACTGAAGCTTTCTTT. The variable domain in full, completed from reference TRBV28 and TRBJ1-1, reads DVKVTQSSRYLVKRTGEKVFLECVQDMDHENMFWYRQDPGLGLRLIYFSYDVKMKEKGDIPEGYSVSREKKERFSLILESASTNQTSMYLCASRQGWTEAFFGQGTRLTVV.

The rearrangement uses TRBV9 and TRBJ2-5, with D perhaps matching TRBD1 (6 bases). Germline V gives CDR1 SGDLS, CDR2 YYNGEE. Trimming removed 3 bases from V and 5 bases from J, with 17 bases in between. The CDR3 is 15 amino acids. The chain's CDR3 is CASSAGGSAGETQYF. The CDR3, as DNA: TGTGCCAGCAGCGCTGGGGGCTCGGCAGGCGAGACCCAGTACTTC.

This clone has just a few counts. The chain links TRBV5-1 to TRBJ1-5; 8 bases agree with TRBD1. Per germline, CDR1 SGHRS and CDR2 YFSETQ. The CDR3 has 14 residues. Trimming cost V 0 bases and J 7 bases; bases outside gene matches: 3. CDR3 sequence reads: CASSLDGQGQPQHF. DNA of the CDR3: TGCGCCAGCAGCTTGGACGGACAGGGACAGCCCCAGCATTTT.

This chain connects TRBV5-6 to TRBJ2-7, with D tentatively TRBD2 (7 bases). CDR3 length: 15 amino acids. V was trimmed by 0 bases and J by 1 base, leaving 11 bases between them. Germline V CDR1 and CDR2: SGHDT, YYEEEE. DNA for the CDR3: TGTGCCAGCAGCTTGGCCGGGGGGCAGTCCTACGAGCAGTACTTC. Translation gives CASSLAGGQSYEQYF. Looking up the rest from reference TRBV5-6 and TRBJ2-7 gives the full variable domain: DAGVTQSPTHLIKTRGQQVTLRCSPKSGHDTVSWYQQALGQGPQFIFQYYEEEERQRGNFPDRFSGHQFPNYSSELNVNALLLGDSALYLCASSLAGGQSYEQYFGPGTRLTVT.

This chain connects TRBV9 to TRBJ2-3; TRBD1 matches 7 bases. From germline, CDR1 is SGDLS and CDR2 YYNGEE. The J segment lost 0 bases and the V segment lost 4 bases, leaving 8 bases of the junction unmatched. The CDR3 sequence is 16 residues long. The CDR3 loop is CASSPQGQTSTDTQYF. CDR3 bases: TGTGCCAGCAGCCCCCAGGGACAGACTAGCACAGATACGCAGTATTTT.

V gene TRBV5-1 combines with J gene TRBJ2-1; TRBD2 agrees at 10 bases. The germline CDR1 and CDR2 sequences are SGHRS and YFSETQ. The CDR3 totals 18 residues. V lost 4 bases, J lost 8 bases, and 18 bases stayed unmatched. Here the CDR3 reads CASSHGILAGDRAHEQFF. The DNA for the CDR3 is TGCGCCAGCAGCCACGGAATTCTAGCGGGAGACCGGGCTCATGAGCAGTTCTTC.

As DNA, the CDR3 is TGTGCCAGCAGCTTAGTTGCGACTCCATCGGGTGAGCAGTTCTTC. This codes for CASSLVATPSGEQFF. The rearrangement links TRBV11-2 to TRBJ2-1; D gene ambiguous. V was cut by 1 base and J by 9 bases, with 16 bases left in between. The V gene's germline CDR1 is SGHAT and CDR2 FQNNGV. There are 15 residues in the CDR3.

The DNA of the CDR3 is TGTGCCAGCAGCGTCCGGGAGGAGACAACTAATGAAAAACTGTTTTTT. Translated: CASSVREETTNEKLFF. This chain joins TRBV11-2 and TRBJ1-4; no definite D call. The CDR3 length is 16 residues. The germline V gene encodes CDR1 SGHAT and CDR2 FQNNGV. Trimming cost V 5 bases and J 0 bases, with 13 bases left between them.

The chain employs TRBV18 and TRBJ2-2; D ambiguous. Between the trimmed V and J ends, which lost 6 bases and 3 bases, there was a span of 5 bases. The CDR3 loop spans 12 amino acids. Germline CDR1 and CDR2: KGHSH and LQKENI. The CDR3 coding sequence is TGTGCCAGCTCGTCGGACACCGGGGAGCTGTTTTTT. As protein: CASSSDTGELFF. Variable domain in full (rest from reference TRBV18 and TRBJ2-2): NAGVMQNPRHLVRRRGQEARLRCSPMKGHSHVYWYRQLPEEGLKFMVYLQKENIIDESGMPKERFSAEFPKEGPSILRIQQVVRGDSAAYFCASSSDTGELFFGEGSRLTVL.

This rearrangement joins TRBV5-1 to TRBJ1-4, with D uncertain. Germline lookup yields CDR1 SGHRS and CDR2 YFSETQ. Trimming pared 2 bases from V and 0 bases from J, leaving 17 bases between. This CDR3 contains 18 residues. The DNA for the CDR3 is TGCGCCAGCAGCTTTCGGTCCGTCCGGCTAGCAACTAATGAAAAACTGTTTTTT. As protein: CASSFRSVRLATNEKLFF.

Only one count was recorded for this clone. This chain links TRBV5-1 with TRBJ1-1; TRBD1 agrees at 8 bases. V lost 4 bases to trimming and J lost 3 bases; unmatched junction nucleotides: 5. In germline, CDR1 is SGHRS, CDR2 YFSETQ. The CDR3 spans 14 residues. The CDR3 loop reads CASSTDREYTEAFF. For the CDR3, the DNA is TGCGCCAGCAGCACGGACAGGGAATACACTGAAGCTTTCTTT. The entire variable domain, with the rest obtained from reference TRBV5-1 and TRBJ1-1, is as follows: KAGVTQTPRYLIKTRGQQVTLSCSPISGHRSVSWYQQTPGQGLQFLFEYFSETQRNKGNFPGRFSGRQFSNSRSEMNVSTLELGDSALYLCASSTDREYTEAFFGQGTRLTVV.

This chain's CDR3 is CASSLKILEIAGTQYF. The DNA for the CDR3 is TGTGCCAGCAGCTTAAAAATCCTGGAGATAGCGGGGACCCAGTACTTC. The genes are TRBV11-2 and TRBJ2-5; TRBD2 aligns across 7 bases. Unmatched junction bases numbered 13, after V lost 2 bases and J lost 7 bases. The CDR3 is 16 amino acids. From germline, CDR1 is SGHAT and CDR2 FQNNGV.

The V and J genes are TRBV27 and TRBJ2-3; 8 bases agree with TRBD1. The germline V gene encodes CDR1 MNHEY and CDR2 SMNVEV (reference sequence). With 4 bases clipped from V and 7 bases from J, the junction kept 7 bases outside the gene matches. This CDR3 is built from 14 residues. This chain's CDR3 is CASSSRTGYYTQYF. In DNA, the CDR3 is TGTGCCAGCAGTTCCCGGACAGGGTATTATACGCAGTATTTT.

V gene TRBV15 combines with J gene TRBJ1-2, with 8 nucleotides matching TRBD1. The CDR3 sequence is 15 residues long. Germline V gene data show CDR1 as LNHNV and CDR2 as YYDKDF (reference sequence). V gave up 4 bases and J gave up 4 bases; unmatched junction bases: 8. CDR3 loop: CATSKAQQGGYGYTF. The CDR3 bases are TGTGCCACCAGCAAAGCCCAACAGGGGGGCTATGGCTACACCTTC.

This sequence joins TRBV7-2 and TRBJ2-1, with TRBD1 as a possible D gene (5 bases). The CDR3 spans 14 residues. Germline CDR1 and CDR2: SGHTA and FQGNSA. Trimming removed 3 bases from V and 4 bases from J, with 10 bases in between. The CDR3 spells CASSLTVLYNEQFF. The CDR3 nucleotides read TGTGCCAGCAGCTTGACAGTACTATACAATGAGCAGTTCTTC.

J is TRBJ1-1 and V is TRBV6-1; 12 nucleotides align to TRBD1. With V trimmed by 6 bases and J by 5 bases, 4 bases remained unmatched. The germline V gene encodes CDR1 MNHNS and CDR2 SASEGT. The CDR3 is made up of 14 amino acids. The CDR3 DNA follows: TGTGCCAGCAGAGAGGGACAGGGGGCGACTGAAGCTTTCTTT. Translation gives CASREGQGATEAFF.

J is TRBJ2-7 and V is TRBV5-1; 9 bases are shared with TRBD2. This CDR3 spans 15 amino acids. J lost 0 bases, V lost 2 bases, and 3 bases had no gene match. Per the germline V gene, CDR1 is SGHRS and CDR2 is YFSETQ. The CDR3 sequence: CASSFSSGSSYEQYF. In nucleotides, the CDR3 is TGCGCCAGCAGCTTCAGTAGCGGGAGCTCCTACGAGCAGTACTTC.

The chain has TRBV2 and TRBJ1-1; a possible D gene is TRBD1 (5 bases). Trimming removed 3 bases at V and 11 bases at J, with 19 bases between. This CDR3 is 14 amino acids long. Germline CDR1 and CDR2: SNHLY and FYNNEI. The CDR3 region has the DNA TGTGCCAGCAGTGATAGCAGGGCGGCGGGAACGGCTTTCTTT. Protein: CASSDSRAAGTAFF.

The rearrangement joins TRBV9 to TRBJ2-7; TRBD2 matches at 11 bases. V shed 4 bases and J 4 bases; nucleotides not matched to a gene: 10. The germline gives CDR1 SGDLS, CDR2 YYNGEE. This CDR3 has 16 amino acids. The CDR3 here is CASSLGTSGGEYEQYF. As DNA, the CDR3 is TGTGCCAGCAGCCTCGGGACTAGCGGTGGGGAATACGAGCAGTACTTC.

CDR3 loop: CASSGTGKEFRNQPQHF. The CDR3 DNA is TGTGCCAGTAGTGGAACAGGGAAGGAGTTTCGCAATCAGCCCCAGCATTTT. This chain links TRBV19 with TRBJ1-5, with D possibly TRBD1 on 6 matching bases. The CDR3 runs 17 residues. Germline V gives CDR1 LNHDA, CDR2 SQIVND (reference sequence). V shed 5 bases and J shed 2 bases, with 19 bases lying between them. The variable domain in full, completed from reference TRBV19 and TRBJ1-5, reads DGGITQSPKYLFRKEGQNVTLSCEQNLNHDAMYWYRQDPGQGLRLIYYSQIVNDFQKGDIAEGYSVSREKKESFPLTVTSAQKNPTAFYLCASSGTGKEFRNQPQHFGDGTRLSIL.